This T cell receptor (beta chain) came from a study of cytomegalovirus exposure and HLA in healthy donors. The overall study: It was reported in a later analysis that the same platform had been used for the 90 to 150 validation repertoires as for the 666 first-cohort repertoires.

Whole-study results and caveats: High specificity and sensitivity for cytomegalovirus status were reported for the classifier.

The CDR3 totals 14 residues. Germline values: CDR1 SGHDT, CDR2 YYEEEE. The V segment lost 4 bases and the J segment 4 bases; nucleotides outside the gene matches: 4. The table came from immunoSEQ multiplex PCR; TCRdb's copy has only in-frame clones and leaves some out. The data hold 120,000 or so clones, with 85% to 90% observed a single time. Concerning this clone itself: Its antigen remains unknown.

The V call is TRBV5-6, the J call TRBJ1-3, with 8 bases aligning to TRBD1. The clonotype was recovered from a woman under 30 in good health and CMV-seronegative. The sequencing sample was made of PBMCs. CDR3 sequence reads: CASSRQGIGNTIYF. The CDR3 region has the DNA TGTGCCAGCAGCCGACAGGGGATCGGAAACACCATATATTTT.